This is a list of T cell receptor beta chains from one sample in a study of cytomegalovirus exposure and HLA in healthy donors. Produced via immunoSEQ multiplex PCR; TCRdb's table is partial and in-frame only. Of over 150,000 clones in the sample, 65% to 85% were seen once. Specimen: PBMCs. The receptors were gathered from a woman between 40 and 50 years old in good health and CMV-seropositive. Both conserved end residues are part of each CDR3. Each record gives: clone size, D gene, V gene, J gene, CDR3 DNA, CDR3 protein. D genes are given only for firm matches. Some rows have no size entry. The others give once, few or many, or a class for an expanded clone.

NA,NA,TRBV14,TRBJ1-1,TGTGCCAGCAGCCAAGAACTGCACGGGAACACTGAAGCTTTCTTT,CASSQELHGNTEAFF
NA,NA,TRBV7-8,TRBJ2-3,TGTGCCAGCAGCTTAGGTTTACTAGTGAGCACAGATACGCAGTATTTT,CASSLGLLVSTDTQYF
NA,TRBD2,TRBV6-5,TRBJ2-1,TGTGCCAGCAGCGGGACTAGCGGGATTCACAATGAGCAGTTCTTC,CASSGTSGIHNEQFF
NA,TRBD1,TRBV5-6,TRBJ2-2,TGTGCCAGCAGCTCGGTCCGGGACAGGGGTTGGACCGGGGAGCTGTTTTTT,CASSSVRDRGWTGELFF
NA,TRBD1,TRBV29-1,TRBJ1-3,TGCAGCGTTGAAGAGCCAACCCAACAGGGGTCTGGAAACACCATATATTTT,CSVEEPTQQGSGNTIYF
NA,NA,TRBV29-1,TRBJ2-1,TGCAGCGTTGAAGATCATCCCGACAGCTCCTACAATGAGCAGTTCTTC,CSVEDHPDSSYNEQFF
NA,NA,TRBV5-1,TRBJ2-3,TGCGCCAGCAGCTTCGGGCTTAGGGTAGCGCCGTTAGGGTCAGATACGCAGTATTTT,CASSFGLRVAPLGSDTQYF
NA,NA,TRBV5-1,TRBJ2-7,TGCGCCAGCAGCTTGGCAACTGCCTACGAGCAGTACTTC,CASSLATAYEQYF
once,TRBD2,TRBV11-1,TRBJ2-7,TGTGCCAGCAGCTTATTAGGCTCGGGACTAGCGGGAGTCGAGCAGTACTTC,CASSLLGSGLAGVEQYF
once,NA,TRBV9,TRBJ2-1,TGTGCCAGCAGCGTAGGCCCCAGCGGGCAATTTACGAATGAGCAGTTCTTC,CASSVGPSGQFTNEQFF
few,NA,TRBV6-6,TRBJ1-5,TGTGCCAGCAGTTACTCGGCGGAAAATAGCAATCAGCCCCAGCATTTT,CASSYSAENSNQPQHF
NA,NA,TRBV6-7,TRBJ1-1,TGTGCCAGTTCGGCAGGGGTTGGAACTGAAGCTTTCTTT,CASSAGVGTEAFF
NA,NA,TRBV18,TRBJ2-6,TGTGCCAGCTCCCCCCCAGGGTCCTCTGGGGCCAACGTCCTGACTTTC,CASSPPGSSGANVLTF
NA,TRBD2,TRBV7-6,TRBJ2-3,TGTGCCAGCAGCCGTAATAGCGGGGCCACAGATACGCAGTATTTT,CASSRNSGATDTQYF
NA,TRBD1,TRBV30,TRBJ1-1,TGTGCCTCGACAGGGGGCATCACTGAAGCTTTCTTT,CASTGGITEAFF
NA,TRBD2,TRBV18,TRBJ2-1,TGTGCCAGCTCACCGTTCAGCGGGAGGGCCTCAGGCAATGAGCAGTTCTTC,CASSPFSGRASGNEQFF
NA,TRBD2,TRBV5-6,TRBJ2-7,TGTGCCAGCAGGAGACTAGCGGGAGACCCCGAGCAGTACTTC,CASRRLAGDPEQYF
NA,NA,TRBV29-1,TRBJ1-1,TGCAGCGGCATCCGAGATTCAAACACTGAAGCTTTCTTT,CSGIRDSNTEAFF
NA,NA,TRBV27,TRBJ1-5,TGTGCCAGCAGTTTAGGGCAGCTCAATCAGCCCCAGCATTTT,CASSLGQLNQPQHF
NA,TRBD1,TRBV27,TRBJ1-5,TGTGCCAGCAGGGGACAGGCTAGCAATCAGCCCCAGCATTTT,CASRGQASNQPQHF
few,TRBD2,TRBV5-4,TRBJ2-1,TGTGCCAGCAGCTTGGCGTCTAGCGGGATCAATGAGCAGTTCTTC,CASSLASSGINEQFF
NA,NA,TRBV28,TRBJ2-7,TGTGCCAGCAGTTTGGTAGCCTACGAGCAGTACTTC,CASSLVAYEQYF
NA,TRBD1,TRBV7-2,TRBJ2-6,TGTGCCAGCAGCTTGACCGGGACAGCCTTCTCTGGGGCCAACGTCCTGACTTTC,CASSLTGTAFSGANVLTF